The 4 T cell receptor beta chains reported below all come from one sample, sequenced in a study of T cell repertoires in cytomegalovirus infection. TCRdb re-derived calls from the reads in MiXCR, one entry per CDR3 protein. This repertoire shows some 180,000 distinct CDR3 sequences, 17% found once; its top ten account for roughly a quarter. The sequenced material came from CD8+ T cells from PBMCs. The receptors shown here come from a human donor in good health (CMV status not recorded). Some clones in this sample may be carry-over from other donors' samples.

V is TRBV7-9 and J is TRBJ2-7, with D possibly TRBD2 on 5 matching bases. This CDR3 contains 12 residues. Per germline, CDR1 SEHNR and CDR2 FQNEAQ (reference sequence). V was cut by 5 bases and J by 7 bases, with 12 bases left in between. The CDR3 loop is CASSPPGVEQYF. DNA for the CDR3: TGTGCCAGCAGCCCGCCCGGGGTAGAGCAGTACTTC.

This clonotype was counted only a few times. The chain has TRBV20-1 and TRBJ1-1; D may be TRBD1 (6 bases). The CDR3 is 12 amino acids. Germline V lookup: CDR1 DFQATT, CDR2 SNEGSKA (reference sequence). The V end was cut by 5 bases, the J end by 2 bases, with 9 bases between. The DNA for the CDR3 is TGCAGTGCTCTCAGGGGAAACACTGAAGCTTTCTTT. Protein sequence: CSALRGNTEAFF.

The chain has TRBV20-1 and TRBJ2-7, with 13 bases fitting TRBD2. CDR1 and CDR2 from the germline V gene are DFQATT and SNEGSKA (reference sequence). J lost 7 bases, V lost 2 bases, and 14 bases had no gene match. The CDR3 covers 17 residues. The CDR3 reads CSARRTSGGFPSGEQYF. The CDR3 DNA sequence: TGCAGTGCTAGACGGACTAGCGGGGGTTTCCCCTCGGGAGAGCAGTACTTC.

The chain combines TRBV7-2 with TRBJ2-7; 7 bases align to TRBD1. The J segment lost 5 bases and the V segment lost 6 bases, leaving 10 bases of the junction unmatched. Germline V gives CDR1 SGHTA, CDR2 FQGNSA. This CDR3 has 14 amino acids. The CDR3 sequence is CASSHGQDGNEQYF. The CDR3 DNA reads as TGTGCCAGCAGTCACGGACAGGACGGGAACGAGCAGTACTTC.